The text below deals with one T cell receptor (beta chain). As yet, its antigen is unknown. Germline CDR1 and CDR2: MNHEY and SVGAGI. V lost 1 base, J lost 6 bases, and 13 bases lay in between. The CDR3 is made up of 15 amino acids. Vbeta (60) and Jbeta (13) primers were used in the PCR. Profiling relied on immunoSEQ multiplex PCR, and the TCRdb table lists in-frame clones only, not all of them. The sample has around 190,000 clones, roughly a tenth seen once; the top ten hold 1% to 1.5%. The data derive from a study of cytomegalovirus exposure and HLA in healthy donors. Overall study results and limits: Most CMV-associated TCR beta chains were later found to appear HLA-restricted. A missense variant in DCLRE1C was later tied to TCR beta V- and J-gene trimming. Serostatus for CMV was the only available immune exposure information.

The gene calls are TRBV6-5 and TRBJ2-1; D might be TRBD2 (5 bases). The sequenced material came from PBMCs. The receptor was derived from a young woman in good health and CMV-seropositive. Here the CDR3 reads CASSYFSSGVNEQFF. CDR3 coding DNA: TGTGCCAGCAGTTACTTTTCCAGCGGCGTCAATGAGCAGTTCTTC.